This T cell receptor beta chain was observed in a study of post-analysis software for immune sequencing data. This clonotype was seen a handful of times. What it recognizes is unknown. Included in the TCR beta cDNA libraries were unique molecular identifiers. TCRdb reanalysed the PCR reads using MiXCR and keeps one entry per CDR3 protein. Of 750,000 to 950,000 distinct CDR3 sequences listed, approximately 53% were seen once; the top ten hold roughly 4.4%. General study findings and limits: Samples made in the same batch grouped tightly together by F measure. In patients, TRBV5-6, TRBV5-1 and TRBV20-1 belonged to roughly five TRBV segments found more frequently than in controls. Significantly decreased normalized Chao1 diversity was recorded for multiple sclerosis patients relative to controls.

The CDR3 spans 14 residues. Germline assignment: CDR1 DFQATT and CDR2 SNEGSKA (reference sequence). Trimming took 0 bases from V and 3 from J, leaving 12 bases between them. The specimen sequenced was blood. The receptor was derived from a girl aged 10 to 17 with multiple sclerosis. V usage is TRBV20-1 and J usage is TRBJ2-7, with D tentatively TRBD1 (6 bases). As DNA, the CDR3 is TGCAGTGCTAGAGATCTGGGACAAAACTACGAGCAGTACTTC. This codes for CSARDLGQNYEQYF.